This T cell receptor beta chain was recorded in a study of blood T cells in healthy people across ages. The germline V gene encodes CDR1 MNHNY and CDR2 SVGAGI (reference sequence). The CDR3 spans 14 residues. V lost 8 bases and J lost 1, with 12 bases in between. A J-beta primer mix and a sample-barcoded 5' primer were used in a second PCR of roughly 6 to 11 cycles. TCRdb re-called the 5' RACE reads with MiXCR, one entry per CDR3 protein. The sample yields about 1.5 million distinct CDR3 sequences, about 42% seen once. This clonotype has only a few counts. Each individual donor underwent a draw of 8.5 to 10 milliliters of peripheral blood.

Input material: blood. The sequence derives from a woman aged 18 to 35 in good health. V and J are TRBV6-6 and TRBJ1-5; D unresolved. The CDR3 loop reads CASVRAGSNQPQHF. The CDR3 DNA sequence: TGTGCCAGCGTTAGAGCGGGGAGCAATCAGCCCCAGCATTTT.